The 25 T cell receptor beta chains below all came from one sample that was sequenced in a study of blood T cell repertoires in COVID-19. Assay used: immunoSEQ multiplex PCR; TCRdb lists only in-frame clones, some missing. The repertoire holds some 120,000 clones, with about 94% as singletons. Sequenced sample: peripheral blood. These receptors were taken from a man aged 45-60 years with COVID-19, enrolled during active disease.

The V call is TRBV6-6, the J call TRBJ2-7, with 7 nucleotides matching TRBD2. Per the germline V gene, CDR1 is MNHNY and CDR2 is SVGAGI (reference sequence). V lost 7 bases, J lost 2 bases, and 8 bases stayed unmatched. This CDR3 contains 14 residues. The CDR3 DNA sequence: TGTGCCAGCACCCCGGGACGGGGGGCCTACGAGCAGTACTTC. The encoded protein is CASTPGRGAYEQYF.

The rearrangement uses TRBV18 and TRBJ1-6, with TRBD1 as a possible D gene (6 bases). CDR1 is KGHSH and CDR2 is LQKENI in the germline V gene. CDR3 length: 14 amino acids. Trimming cost V 6 bases and J 5 bases, with 11 bases left between them. Written as DNA, the CDR3 is TGTGCCAGCTCGACGACAGGAGATAATTCACCCCTCCACTTT. Its translation is CASSTTGDNSPLHF.

The DNA for the CDR3 is TGTGCCAGCAGCCATTATACGGCCGAGGGCGGGGGCTACACCTTC. This encodes CASSHYTAEGGGYTF. The chain links TRBV3-1 (or the pseudogene TRBV3-2) to TRBJ1-2, with no clear D. This CDR3 is built from 15 residues. From germline, CDR1 is LGHDT and CDR2 YNNKEL (reference sequence). V was shortened by 3 bases and J by 8 bases, with 19 bases between the two germline ends.

The chain employs TRBV11-2 and TRBJ2-5; D gene ambiguous. The CDR3 loop spans 12 amino acids. V lost 6 bases, J lost 7 bases, and 12 bases lay in between. CDR1 is SGHAT, CDR2 FQNNGV, per germline. The chain's CDR3 is CASSPAPLTQYF. CDR3 coding DNA: TGTGCCAGCAGTCCCGCGCCCTTGACCCAGTACTTC.

This chain connects TRBV12-3 or TRBV12-4 to TRBJ1-2; D may be TRBD1 (5 bases). With 2 bases removed from V and 9 bases from J, the gap between germline ends came to 10 bases. The CDR3 length is 12 residues. The chain's CDR3 is CASSLQGRSYTF. CDR3 sequence (DNA): TGTGCCAGCAGTTTACAGGGAAGGAGCTACACCTTC.

The V gene is TRBV6-5, the J gene TRBJ2-7; the D gene is possibly TRBD1 (6 bases). Germline V CDR1 and CDR2: MNHEY, SVGAGI. The ends were cut back, 6 bases at V and 5 bases at J, with 14 bases in the middle. The CDR3 runs 13 residues. The CDR3 loop is CASRRQATDEQYV. CDR3 DNA sequence: TGTGCCAGCAGGAGACAGGCTACGGACGAGCAGTACGTC.

The chain carries TRBV5-1 and TRBJ2-1; TRBD2 might be the D (6 bases). Trimming left V 2 bases short and J 7 bases short, with 10 bases between. CDR1 and CDR2 from the germline V gene are SGHRS and YFSETQ. This CDR3 region has 13 residues. CDR3 bases: TGCGCCAGCAGCTTTGGGGGGTTTAATGAGCAGTTCTTC. Amino acids: CASSFGGFNEQFF.

This chain uses TRBV9 with TRBJ2-3, with TRBD2 matching 13 bases. Germline V gene sequence: CDR1 SGDLS, CDR2 YYNGEE. Losses at the gene ends were 3 bases for V and 8 bases for J; bases not matched to a gene: 6. This CDR3 contains 15 residues. The CDR3 spells CASSAGTSGIGTQYF. The DNA for the CDR3 is TGTGCCAGCAGCGCTGGGACTAGCGGGATAGGTACGCAGTATTTT.

On this clone itself: Its ends do not fully match the called genes, so a read error is possible. V is TRBV19 and J is TRBJ1-5, with 9 bases matching TRBD1. The CDR3 runs to 14 residues. Germline assignment: CDR1 LNHDA and CDR2 SQIVND (reference sequence). CDR3 nucleotides: TGTGCCAGTAGTATATGGACAGGGGATCAGTCCCAGCATTTT. Protein: CASSIWTGDQSQHF.

The chain combines TRBV15 with TRBJ2-3; the match to TRBD2 covers 11 bases. The length of the CDR3 is 16 residues. The V gene's germline CDR1 is LNHNV and CDR2 YYDKDF (reference sequence). Trimming at V came to 0 bases and at J to 5 bases, leaving 4 bases not matched to a gene. The CDR3 reads CATSRDSGRAKDTQYF. The CDR3 nucleotides are TGTGCCACCAGCAGAGATAGCGGGAGGGCCAAAGATACGCAGTATTTT.

V usage is TRBV4-1 and J usage is TRBJ2-1; 9 bases are a match to TRBD2. The germline gives CDR1 MGHRA, CDR2 YSYEKL. This CDR3 is 18 amino acids long. Trimming cost V 0 bases and J 7 bases; bases outside gene matches: 13. The CDR3: CASSQDGQASGKLNEQFF. CDR3 DNA: TGCGCCAGCAGCCAAGACGGCCAAGCTAGCGGGAAGCTTAATGAGCAGTTCTTC.

V and J are TRBV20-1 and TRBJ2-7, with 7 positions matching TRBD2. The length of the CDR3 is 13 residues. The V gene end was trimmed by 3 bases and the J gene end by 2 bases; junction bases not matched to a gene: 4. Germline lookup yields CDR1 DFQATT and CDR2 SNEGSKA (reference sequence). CDR3 DNA sequence: TGCAGTGCTAGTCGGCGGGAGACCTACGAGCAGTACTTC. It yields the protein CSASRRETYEQYF.

This clone was seen more than once but under ten times. The chain carries TRBV28 and TRBJ1-3; the match to TRBD1 covers 8 bases. The CDR3 length is 15 residues. V was clipped by 7 bases and J by 4 bases; unmatched bases: 9. Germline V gives CDR1 MDHEN, CDR2 SYDVKM. The CDR3 DNA reads TGTGCCAGCACCCCCGGGACAGGCCAGGGAAACACCATATATTTT. It encodes CASTPGTGQGNTIYF.

The chain joins TRBV6-5 to TRBJ2-5, with 7 bases that match TRBD1. The CDR3 has 14 residues. Germline loops: CDR1 MNHEY, CDR2 SVGAGI. Trimming cost V 7 bases and J 5 bases; bases outside gene matches: 10. CDR3 sequence: CASISGGPGETQYF. CDR3 sequence (DNA): TGTGCCAGCATTTCAGGGGGTCCCGGGGAGACCCAGTACTTC.

This chain joins TRBV6-5 and TRBJ1-2; no clear D. This CDR3 has 15 residues. Trimming left V 3 bases short and J 1 base short, with 12 bases between. Germline assignment: CDR1 MNHEY and CDR2 SVGAGI. The CDR3 region is CASSYRPEGNYGYTF. The CDR3 nucleotides read TGTGCCAGCAGTTATAGGCCAGAGGGTAACTATGGCTACACCTTC.

The count of this clone is one. The chain couples TRBV5-1 to TRBJ2-5, with D possibly TRBD2 on 6 matching bases. The V gene lost 4 bases and the J gene lost 7 bases, with 20 bases spanning the gap. The CDR3 totals 15 residues. The V gene's germline CDR1 is SGHRS and CDR2 YFSETQ. CDR3 in DNA: TGCGCCAGCAGCCCGACCATGGGTCCGGGAGTGACCCAGTACTTC. Its protein is CASSPTMGPGVTQYF.

This sequence joins TRBV27 and TRBJ2-7, with a tentative D call TRBD2 (5 bases). V was trimmed by 4 bases and J by 2 bases, leaving 15 bases between them. The CDR3 is 15 amino acids. The V gene's germline CDR1 is MNHEY and CDR2 SMNVEV (reference sequence). CDR3 coding DNA: TGTGCCAGCAGTTGGAACGGGATTGAAACCTACGAGCAGTACTTC. Translating it yields CASSWNGIETYEQYF.

This clone was picked up one time. This chain links TRBV7-2 with TRBJ1-4; D unclear. V was trimmed by 5 bases and J by 4 bases, leaving 14 bases between them. The length of the CDR3 is 15 residues. The germline gives CDR1 SGHTA, CDR2 FQGNSA. The CDR3 sequence is CASSPIGLSNEKLFF. For the CDR3, the DNA is TGTGCCAGCAGCCCTATTGGGCTGAGTAATGAAAAACTGTTTTTT.

This clone has only one observation. V and J are TRBV20-1 and TRBJ2-4; D possibly corresponds to TRBD1 (6 bases). This CDR3 is 11 amino acids long. V dropped 8 bases and J dropped 8 bases, with 13 bases sitting between them. Germline V gene sequence: CDR1 DFQATT, CDR2 SNEGSKA (reference sequence). CDR3 nucleotide sequence: TGCAGTTTCAGGGGATCGGACATTCAGTACTTC. Protein product: CSFRGSDIQYF.

The CDR3 here is CASSRELAGEGDTQYF. The CDR3 coding sequence is TGCGCCAGCAGCCGGGAACTAGCGGGAGAGGGAGATACGCAGTATTTT. The chain couples TRBV4-1 to TRBJ2-3, with TRBD2 matching 11 bases. The J segment lost 5 bases and the V segment lost 4 bases, leaving 8 bases of the junction unmatched. Per germline, CDR1 MGHRA and CDR2 YSYEKL. The CDR3 totals 16 residues.

The chain is built from TRBV27 and TRBJ1-2; possibly TRBD1 for D (5 bases). Per germline, CDR1 MNHEY and CDR2 SMNVEV (reference sequence). Trimming stripped 3 bases from V and 7 bases from J, with 12 bases between. This CDR3 comprises 13 residues. CDR3 coding DNA: TGTGCCAGCAGTTTCTTCAAGGGGTCTGGCTACACCTTC. Residues: CASSFFKGSGYTF.

This clone was detected a few times. The V call is TRBV2, the J call TRBJ2-7; maybe TRBD2 (5 bases). The V end was cut by 9 bases, the J end by 4 bases, with 10 bases between. The CDR3 spans 11 residues. CDR1 and CDR2 (germline): SNHLY, FYNNEI. CDR3 amino acids: CASIGSYEQYF. CDR3 in DNA: TGTGCCAGTATAGGGAGTTACGAGCAGTACTTC.

This chain uses TRBV18 with TRBJ2-2; D is ambiguous. Per germline, CDR1 KGHSH and CDR2 LQKENI. V gave up 5 bases and J gave up 2 bases, with 3 bases separating them. This CDR3 contains 12 residues. The DNA for the CDR3 is TGTGCCAGCTCATCAAACACCGGGGAGCTGTTTTTT. Residues: CASSSNTGELFF. The variable domain in full, completed from reference TRBV18 and TRBJ2-2, reads NAGVMQNPRHLVRRRGQEARLRCSPMKGHSHVYWYRQLPEEGLKFMVYLQKENIIDESGMPKERFSAEFPKEGPSILRIQQVVRGDSAAYFCASSSNTGELFFGEGSRLTVL.

The chain combines TRBV7-9 with TRBJ1-2; 9 nucleotides line up with TRBD1. This CDR3 is 15 amino acids long. Germline CDR1 and CDR2: SEHNR and FQNEAQ (reference sequence). J was trimmed by 0 bases and V by 5 bases; bases with no gene match: 4. The CDR3 spells CASSLGQGANYGYTF. In DNA form, the CDR3 reads TGTGCCAGCAGCCTGGGACAGGGAGCTAACTATGGCTACACCTTC.

In nucleotides, the CDR3 is TGTGCCAGCAGCGTAGTAGCGGGAACGACCGGGGAGCTGTTTTTT. It specifies CASSVVAGTTGELFF. The chain employs TRBV9 and TRBJ2-2, with 8 bases fitting TRBD2. This CDR3 has 15 amino acids. Unmatched junction bases numbered 3, after V lost 0 bases and J lost 5 bases. Looked up from germline, CDR1 is SGDLS and CDR2 is YYNGEE.